The sequence of this T cell receptor (beta chain) was determined in a study of T cell responses to AZD1222 COVID-19 vaccine. The CDR3 covers 15 residues. With V trimmed by 0 bases and J by 9 bases, 3 bases remained unmatched. Germline CDR1 reads SGHAT; CDR2 reads FQNNGV. Assay: immunoSEQ multiplex PCR; the TCRdb copy retains only in-frame clones and omits some. The sample holds approximately 97,000 clones, 90% to 95% seen once. The genes are TRBV11-2 and TRBJ2-1, with 12 bases fitting TRBD2. The sequence was collected from an adult in good health. The sequencing here drew on peripheral blood, taken on day 0 of AZD1222 vaccination. CDR3 sequence reads: CASSLDGGLAGEQFF. The CDR3, as DNA: TGTGCCAGCAGCTTAGATGGGGGACTAGCGGGTGAGCAGTTCTTC.